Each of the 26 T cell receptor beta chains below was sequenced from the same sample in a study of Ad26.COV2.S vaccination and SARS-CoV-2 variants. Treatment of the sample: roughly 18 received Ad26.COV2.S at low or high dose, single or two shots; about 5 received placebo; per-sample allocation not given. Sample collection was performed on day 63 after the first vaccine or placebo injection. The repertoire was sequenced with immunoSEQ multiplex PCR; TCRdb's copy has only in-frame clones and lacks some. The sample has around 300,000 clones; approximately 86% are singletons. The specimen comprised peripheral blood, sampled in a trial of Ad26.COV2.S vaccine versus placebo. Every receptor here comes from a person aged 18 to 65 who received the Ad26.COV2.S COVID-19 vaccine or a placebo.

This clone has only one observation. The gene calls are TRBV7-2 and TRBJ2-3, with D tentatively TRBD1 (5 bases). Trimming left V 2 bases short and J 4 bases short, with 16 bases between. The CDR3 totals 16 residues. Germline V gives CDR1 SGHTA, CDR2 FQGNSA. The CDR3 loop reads CASSLRGSSRADTQYF. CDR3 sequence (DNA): TGTGCCAGCAGCTTAAGGGGTTCTAGTAGGGCAGATACGCAGTATTTT.

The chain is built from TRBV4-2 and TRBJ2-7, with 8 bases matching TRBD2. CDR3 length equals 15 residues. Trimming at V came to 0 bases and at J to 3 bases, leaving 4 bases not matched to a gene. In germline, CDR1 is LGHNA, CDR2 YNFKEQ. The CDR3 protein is CASSQEVAGHYEQYF. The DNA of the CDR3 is TGTGCCAGCAGCCAAGAGGTAGCGGGGCACTACGAGCAGTACTTC.

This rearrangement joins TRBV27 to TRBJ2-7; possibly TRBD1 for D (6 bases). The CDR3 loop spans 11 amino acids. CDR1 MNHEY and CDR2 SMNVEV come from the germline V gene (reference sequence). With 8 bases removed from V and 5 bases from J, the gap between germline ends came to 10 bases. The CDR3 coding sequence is TGTGCCAGCTCCCAGGGGCACGAGCAGTACTTC. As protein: CASSQGHEQYF.

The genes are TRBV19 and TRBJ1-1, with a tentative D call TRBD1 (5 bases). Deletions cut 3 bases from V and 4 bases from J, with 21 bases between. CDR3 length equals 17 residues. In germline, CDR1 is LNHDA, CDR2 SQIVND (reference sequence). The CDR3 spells CASSIRGAKTRGTEAFF. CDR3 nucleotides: TGTGCCAGTAGTATTCGTGGGGCTAAAACTAGGGGCACTGAAGCTTTCTTT.

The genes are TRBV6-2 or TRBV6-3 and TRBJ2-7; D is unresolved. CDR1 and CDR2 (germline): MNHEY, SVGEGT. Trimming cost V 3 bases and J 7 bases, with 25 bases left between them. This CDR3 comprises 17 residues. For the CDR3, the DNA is TGTGCCAGCAGTTATATCGATAACAGATCTTCTCGACGGGAGCAGTACTTC. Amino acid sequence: CASSYIDNRSSRREQYF.

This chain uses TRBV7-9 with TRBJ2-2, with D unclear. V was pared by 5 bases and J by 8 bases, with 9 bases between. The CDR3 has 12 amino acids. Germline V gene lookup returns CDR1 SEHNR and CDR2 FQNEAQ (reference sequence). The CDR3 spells CASSPLGGELFF. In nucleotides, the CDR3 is TGTGCCAGCAGCCCTCTCGGGGGGGAGCTGTTTTTT.

CDR3 sequence: CASSPGLAGGLESSYNEQFF. In nucleotides, the CDR3 is TGTGCCAGCAGTCCGGGTCTAGCGGGAGGCCTAGAAAGCTCCTACAATGAGCAGTTCTTC. The chain uses TRBV6-4 and TRBJ2-1; 11 bases fit TRBD2. Germline-derived CDR1 and CDR2 are MRHNA and SNTAGT. CDR3 length: 20 residues. The ends lost 5 bases at V and 0 bases at J; junction bases unmatched: 15.

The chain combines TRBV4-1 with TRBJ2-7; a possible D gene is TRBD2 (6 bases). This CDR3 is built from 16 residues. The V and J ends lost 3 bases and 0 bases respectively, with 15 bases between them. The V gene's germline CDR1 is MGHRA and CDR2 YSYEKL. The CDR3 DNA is TGCGCCAGCAGCCACCCCGGGACTTCCAGCTCCTACGAGCAGTACTTC. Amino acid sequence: CASSHPGTSSSYEQYF.

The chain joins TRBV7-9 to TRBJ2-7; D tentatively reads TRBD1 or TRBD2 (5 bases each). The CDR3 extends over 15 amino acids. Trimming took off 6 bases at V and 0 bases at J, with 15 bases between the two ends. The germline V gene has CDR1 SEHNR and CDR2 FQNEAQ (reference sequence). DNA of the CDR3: TGTGCCAGCAGTGTTCCCGGGGCCCTCTCCTACGAGCAGTACTTC. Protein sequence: CASSVPGALSYEQYF.

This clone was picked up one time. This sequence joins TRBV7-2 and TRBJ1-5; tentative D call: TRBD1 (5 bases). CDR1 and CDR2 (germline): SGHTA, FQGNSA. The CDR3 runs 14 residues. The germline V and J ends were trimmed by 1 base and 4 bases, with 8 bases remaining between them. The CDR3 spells CASSLDQGNQPQHF. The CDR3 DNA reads TGTGCCAGCAGCTTAGACCAGGGAAATCAGCCCCAGCATTTT. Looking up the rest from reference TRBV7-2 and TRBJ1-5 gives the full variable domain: GAGVSQSPSNKVTEKGKDVELRCDPISGHTALYWYRQSLGQGLEFLIYFQGNSAPDKSGLPSDRFSAERTGGSVSTLTIQRTQQEDSAVYLCASSLDQGNQPQHFGDGTRLSIL.

DNA for the CDR3: TGTGCCAGCAGCTTAGTTAGCGGGGTCTCCTACGAGCAGTACTTC. It is translated as CASSLVSGVSYEQYF. The chain links TRBV11-2 to TRBJ2-7; 8 bases are a match to TRBD2. CDR3 size: 15 residues. In germline, CDR1 is SGHAT, CDR2 FQNNGV. V was clipped by 1 base and J by 0 bases; unmatched bases: 2.

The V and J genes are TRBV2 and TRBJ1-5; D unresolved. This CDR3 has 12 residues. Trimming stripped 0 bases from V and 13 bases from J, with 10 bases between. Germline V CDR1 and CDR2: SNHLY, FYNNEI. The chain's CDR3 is CASSEAPAQQHF. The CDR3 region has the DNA TGTGCCAGCAGTGAAGCGCCGGCCCAGCAGCATTTT.

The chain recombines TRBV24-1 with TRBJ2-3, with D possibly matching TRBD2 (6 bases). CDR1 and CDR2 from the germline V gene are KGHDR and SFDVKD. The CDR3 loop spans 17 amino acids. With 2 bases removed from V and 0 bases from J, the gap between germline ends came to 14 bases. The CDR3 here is CATSDSRAGISTDTQYF. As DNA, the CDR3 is TGTGCCACCAGTGATTCACGGGCGGGGATTAGCACAGATACGCAGTATTTT.

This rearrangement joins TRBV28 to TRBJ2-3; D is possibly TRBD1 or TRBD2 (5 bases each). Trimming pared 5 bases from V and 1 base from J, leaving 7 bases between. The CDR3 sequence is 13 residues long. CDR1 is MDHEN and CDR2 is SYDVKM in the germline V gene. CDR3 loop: CASSRGGTDTQYF. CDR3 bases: TGTGCCAGCAGTCGAGGGGGCACAGATACGCAGTATTTT.

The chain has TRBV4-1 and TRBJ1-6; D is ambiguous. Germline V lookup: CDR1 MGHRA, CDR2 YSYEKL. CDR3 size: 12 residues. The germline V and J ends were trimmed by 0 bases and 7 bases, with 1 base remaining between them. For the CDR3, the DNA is TGCGCCAGCAGCCAAGACAATTCACCCCTCCACTTT. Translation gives CASSQDNSPLHF.

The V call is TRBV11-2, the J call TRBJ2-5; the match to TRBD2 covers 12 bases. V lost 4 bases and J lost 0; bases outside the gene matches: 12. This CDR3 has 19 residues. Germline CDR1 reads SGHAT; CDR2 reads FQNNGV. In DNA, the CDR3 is TGTGCCAGCAGCTCTCTAGGGAGGACTAGCGGGATTCACCAAGAGACCCAGTACTTC. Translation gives CASSSLGRTSGIHQETQYF.

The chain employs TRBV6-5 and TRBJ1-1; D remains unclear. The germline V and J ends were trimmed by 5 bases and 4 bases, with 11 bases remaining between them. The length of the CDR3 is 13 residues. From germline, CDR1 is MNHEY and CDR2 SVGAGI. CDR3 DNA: TGTGCCAGCAGTAGGTTGGTCCCCACTGAAGCTTTCTTT. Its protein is CASSRLVPTEAFF.

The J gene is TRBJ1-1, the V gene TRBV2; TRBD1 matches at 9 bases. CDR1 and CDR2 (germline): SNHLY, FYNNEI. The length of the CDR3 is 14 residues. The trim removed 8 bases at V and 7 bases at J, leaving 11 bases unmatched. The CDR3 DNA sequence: TGTGCCAGCGGGATCGGGACAGGGCTAAGTGAAGCTTTCTTT. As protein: CASGIGTGLSEAFF.

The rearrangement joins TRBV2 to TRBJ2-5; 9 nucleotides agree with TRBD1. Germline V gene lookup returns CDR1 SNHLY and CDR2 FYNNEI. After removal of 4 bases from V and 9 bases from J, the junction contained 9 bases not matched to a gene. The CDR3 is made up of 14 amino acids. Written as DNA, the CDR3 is TGTGCCAGCAGTGCCGGGACAGGGTTGCGGCCCCAGTACTTC. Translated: CASSAGTGLRPQYF.

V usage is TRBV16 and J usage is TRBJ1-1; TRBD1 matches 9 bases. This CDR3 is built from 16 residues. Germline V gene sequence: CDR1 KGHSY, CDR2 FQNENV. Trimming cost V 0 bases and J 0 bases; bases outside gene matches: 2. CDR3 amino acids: CASSQSGTGMNTEAFF. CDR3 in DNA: TGTGCCAGCAGCCAATCCGGGACAGGGATGAACACTGAAGCTTTCTTT.

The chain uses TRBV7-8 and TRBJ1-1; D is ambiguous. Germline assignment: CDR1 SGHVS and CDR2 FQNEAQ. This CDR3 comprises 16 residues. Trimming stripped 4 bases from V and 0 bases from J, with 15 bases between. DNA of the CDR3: TGTGCCAGCAGCTCAGTTCCTAGGAGGCTGAACACTGAAGCTTTCTTT. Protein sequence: CASSSVPRRLNTEAFF.

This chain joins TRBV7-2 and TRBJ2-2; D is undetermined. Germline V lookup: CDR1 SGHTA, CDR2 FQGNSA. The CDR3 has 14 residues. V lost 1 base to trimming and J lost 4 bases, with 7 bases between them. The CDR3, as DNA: TGTGCCAGCAGCTTAGGGGTGGGCACCGGGGAGCTGTTTTTT. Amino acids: CASSLGVGTGELFF.

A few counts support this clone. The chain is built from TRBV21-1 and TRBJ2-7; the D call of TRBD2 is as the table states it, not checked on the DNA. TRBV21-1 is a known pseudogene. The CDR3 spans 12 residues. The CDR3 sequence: CASRTGSYEQYF. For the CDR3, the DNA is TGTGCCAGCAGGACCGGGTCCTACGAGCAGTACTTC.

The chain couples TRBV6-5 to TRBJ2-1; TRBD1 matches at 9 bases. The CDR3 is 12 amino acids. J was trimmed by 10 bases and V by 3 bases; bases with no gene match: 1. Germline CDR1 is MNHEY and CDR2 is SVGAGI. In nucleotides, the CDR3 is TGTGCCAGCAGTTATACAGGGGGCGAGCAGTTCTTC. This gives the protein CASSYTGGEQFF.

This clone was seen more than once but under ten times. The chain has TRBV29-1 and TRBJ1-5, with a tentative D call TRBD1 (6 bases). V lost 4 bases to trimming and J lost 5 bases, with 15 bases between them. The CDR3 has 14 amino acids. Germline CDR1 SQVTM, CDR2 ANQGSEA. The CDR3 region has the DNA TGCAGCGTTGTAGTACAGGGCCTGGATCAGCCCCAGCATTTT. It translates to CSVVVQGLDQPQHF.

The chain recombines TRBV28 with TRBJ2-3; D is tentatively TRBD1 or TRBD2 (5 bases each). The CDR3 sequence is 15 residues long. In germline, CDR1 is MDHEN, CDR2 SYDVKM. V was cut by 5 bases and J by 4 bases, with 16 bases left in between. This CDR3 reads CASSARGSRADTQYF. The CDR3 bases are TGTGCCAGCAGTGCGCGCGGGTCCAGGGCAGATACGCAGTATTTT.